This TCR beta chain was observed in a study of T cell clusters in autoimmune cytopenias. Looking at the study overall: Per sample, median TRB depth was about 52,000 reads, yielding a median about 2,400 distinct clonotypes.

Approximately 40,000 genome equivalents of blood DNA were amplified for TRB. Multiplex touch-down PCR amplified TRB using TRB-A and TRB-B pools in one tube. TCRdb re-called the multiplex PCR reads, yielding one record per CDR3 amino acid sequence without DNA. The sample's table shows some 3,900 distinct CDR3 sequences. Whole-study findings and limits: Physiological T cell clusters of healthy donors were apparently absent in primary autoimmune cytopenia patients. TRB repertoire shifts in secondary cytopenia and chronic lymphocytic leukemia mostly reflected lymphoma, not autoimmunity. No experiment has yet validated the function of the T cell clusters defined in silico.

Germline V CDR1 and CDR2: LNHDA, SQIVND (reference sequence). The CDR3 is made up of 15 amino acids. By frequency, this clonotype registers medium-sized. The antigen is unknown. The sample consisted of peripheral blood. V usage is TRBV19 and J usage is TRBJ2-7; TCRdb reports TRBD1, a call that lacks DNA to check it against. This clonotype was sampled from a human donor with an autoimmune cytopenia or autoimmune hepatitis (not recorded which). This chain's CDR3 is CASMGLHTGSYEQYF. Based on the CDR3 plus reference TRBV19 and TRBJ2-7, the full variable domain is DGGITQSPKYLFRKEGQNVTLSCEQNLNHDAMYWYRQDPGQGLRLIYYSQIVNDFQKGDIAEGYSVSREKKESFPLTVTSAQKNPTAFYLCASMGLHTGSYEQYFGPGTRLTVT.